This TCR beta chain came from a study of metastatic and nonmetastatic thyroid tumors. Study-level background: The authors compared repertoires across blood and tumor or nodule tissue from malignant and benign thyroid patients. Study results and caveats: Within blood and tumor, benign nodules reportedly had significantly lower TCR beta diversity than malignant thyroid tumors did.

This clone rates as medium-sized. Its antigen remains unknown. The CDR3 loop spans 13 amino acids. Trimming shortened V by 6 bases and J by 6 bases, and 11 bases separated the two germline ends. Per germline, CDR1 SEHNR and CDR2 FQNEAQ (reference sequence). As handled by the study authors: A papillary thyroid cancer distant-metastasis classifier was built from CDR3 differences across clinicopathological groups. TCRdb re-called clones via MiXCR from the PCR reads. TCRdb, rather than the study authors, made the V and J calls. Of some 6,800 clones in the sample, more than 2.5% were seen once. No treatment of any kind had been given to any patient before thyroid surgery.

Specimen: tumor tissue. The receptor was isolated from a female donor with papillary thyroid cancer or a benign thyroid nodule (not recorded which). Some clones in this sample may be carry-over from other donors' samples. The chain combines TRBV7-9 with TRBJ2-2; D call uncertain. As DNA, the CDR3 is TGTGCCAGCAGTCACTGGGGTGCCGGGGAGCTGTTTTTT. It yields the protein CASSHWGAGELFF.